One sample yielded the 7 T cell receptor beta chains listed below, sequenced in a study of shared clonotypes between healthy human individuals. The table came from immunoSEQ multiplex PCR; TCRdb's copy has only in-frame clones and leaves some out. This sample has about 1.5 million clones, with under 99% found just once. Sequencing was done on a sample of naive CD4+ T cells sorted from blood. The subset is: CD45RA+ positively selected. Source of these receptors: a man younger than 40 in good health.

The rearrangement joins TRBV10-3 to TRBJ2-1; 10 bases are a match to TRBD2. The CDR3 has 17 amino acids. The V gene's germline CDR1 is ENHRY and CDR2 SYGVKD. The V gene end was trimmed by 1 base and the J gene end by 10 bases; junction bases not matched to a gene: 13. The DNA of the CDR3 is TGTGCCATCAGTGAGTTGACGGCTAGCGGGAGAATGGGGGAGCAGTTCTTC. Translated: CAISELTASGRMGEQFF.

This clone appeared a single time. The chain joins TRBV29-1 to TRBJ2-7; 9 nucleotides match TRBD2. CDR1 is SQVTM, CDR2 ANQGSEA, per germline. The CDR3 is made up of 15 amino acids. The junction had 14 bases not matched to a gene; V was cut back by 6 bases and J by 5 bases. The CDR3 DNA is TGCAGCGTGCGGGTTAGGGCAGCGGGAGGTCACGAGCAGTACTTC. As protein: CSVRVRAAGGHEQYF.

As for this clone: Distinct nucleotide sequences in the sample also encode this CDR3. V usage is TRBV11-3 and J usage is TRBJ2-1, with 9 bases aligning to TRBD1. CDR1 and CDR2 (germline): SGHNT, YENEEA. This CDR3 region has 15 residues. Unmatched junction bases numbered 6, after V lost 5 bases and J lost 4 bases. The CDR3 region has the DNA TGTGCCAGCAGCCCAGGACAGGGGTCGTACAATGAGCAGTTCTTC. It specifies CASSPGQGSYNEQFF.

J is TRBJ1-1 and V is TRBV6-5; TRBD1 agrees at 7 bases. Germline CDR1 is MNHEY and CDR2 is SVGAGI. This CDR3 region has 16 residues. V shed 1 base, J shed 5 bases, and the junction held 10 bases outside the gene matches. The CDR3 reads CASSYYGRQGRTEAFF. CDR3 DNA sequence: TGTGCCAGCAGTTACTACGGTCGACAGGGAAGGACTGAAGCTTTCTTT.

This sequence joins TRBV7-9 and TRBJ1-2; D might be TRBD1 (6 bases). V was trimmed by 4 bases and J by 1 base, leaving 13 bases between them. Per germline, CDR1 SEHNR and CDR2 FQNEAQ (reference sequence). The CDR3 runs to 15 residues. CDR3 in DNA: TGTGCCAGCAGCTCTTCCGGACAGCGTAACTATGGCTACACCTTC. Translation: CASSSSGQRNYGYTF.

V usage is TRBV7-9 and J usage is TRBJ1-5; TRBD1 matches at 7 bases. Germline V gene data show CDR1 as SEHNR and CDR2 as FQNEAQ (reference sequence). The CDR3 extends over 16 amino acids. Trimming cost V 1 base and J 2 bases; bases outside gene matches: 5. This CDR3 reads CASSLVGTVGNQPQHF. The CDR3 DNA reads TGTGCCAGCAGCTTAGTGGGGACAGTAGGCAATCAGCCCCAGCATTTT.

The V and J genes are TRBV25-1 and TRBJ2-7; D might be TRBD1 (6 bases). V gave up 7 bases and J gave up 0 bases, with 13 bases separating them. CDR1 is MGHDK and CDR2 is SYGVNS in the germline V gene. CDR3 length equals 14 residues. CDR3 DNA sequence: TGTGCCAGCAAATCAGGGGTGGCCTCCTACGAGCAGTACTTC. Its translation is CASKSGVASYEQYF.